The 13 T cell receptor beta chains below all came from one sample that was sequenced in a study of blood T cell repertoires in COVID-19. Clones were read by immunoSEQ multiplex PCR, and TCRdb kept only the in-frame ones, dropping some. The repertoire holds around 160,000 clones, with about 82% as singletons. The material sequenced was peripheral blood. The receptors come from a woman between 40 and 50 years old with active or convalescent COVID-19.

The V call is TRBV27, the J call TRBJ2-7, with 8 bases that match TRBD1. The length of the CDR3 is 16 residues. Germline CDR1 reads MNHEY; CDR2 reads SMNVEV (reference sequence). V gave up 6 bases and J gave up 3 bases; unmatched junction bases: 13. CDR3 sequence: CASSLNPGQGIYEQYF. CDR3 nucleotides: TGTGCCAGCAGCCTAAACCCAGGACAGGGTATCTACGAGCAGTACTTC.

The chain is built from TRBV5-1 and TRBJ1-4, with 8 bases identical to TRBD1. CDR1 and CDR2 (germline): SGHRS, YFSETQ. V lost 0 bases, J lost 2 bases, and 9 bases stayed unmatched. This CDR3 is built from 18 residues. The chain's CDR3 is CASSLGLTGEPTNEKLFF. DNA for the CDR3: TGCGCCAGCAGCTTGGGGCTGACAGGGGAGCCCACTAATGAAAAACTGTTTTTT.

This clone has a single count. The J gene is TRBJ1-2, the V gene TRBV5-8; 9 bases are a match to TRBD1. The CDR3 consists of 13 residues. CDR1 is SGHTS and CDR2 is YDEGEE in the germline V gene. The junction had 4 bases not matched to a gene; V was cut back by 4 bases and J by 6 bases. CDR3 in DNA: TGTGCCAGCAGCCCGGGACAGGGTAATGGCTACACCTTC. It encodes CASSPGQGNGYTF.

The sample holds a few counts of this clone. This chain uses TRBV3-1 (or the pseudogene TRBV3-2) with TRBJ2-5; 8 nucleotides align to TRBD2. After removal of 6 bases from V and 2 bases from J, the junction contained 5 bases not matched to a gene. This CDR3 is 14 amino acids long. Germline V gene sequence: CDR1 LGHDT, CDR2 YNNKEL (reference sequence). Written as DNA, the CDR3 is TGTGCCAGCAGTCCACGGGGGGGGCAAGAGACCCAGTACTTC. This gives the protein CASSPRGGQETQYF.

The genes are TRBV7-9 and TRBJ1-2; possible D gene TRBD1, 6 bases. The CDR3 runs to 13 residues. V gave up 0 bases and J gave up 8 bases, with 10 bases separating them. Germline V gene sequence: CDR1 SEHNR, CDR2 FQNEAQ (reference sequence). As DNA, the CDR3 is TGTGCCAGCAGCTTAGCGGCAGGGGAGGGCTACACCTTC. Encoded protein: CASSLAAGEGYTF.

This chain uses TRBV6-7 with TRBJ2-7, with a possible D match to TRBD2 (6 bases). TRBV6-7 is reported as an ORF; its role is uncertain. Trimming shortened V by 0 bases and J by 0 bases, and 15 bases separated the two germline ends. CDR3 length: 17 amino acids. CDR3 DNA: TGTGCCAGCAGTTACTCTGGTCTAGCGACTAGCTCCTACGAGCAGTACTTC. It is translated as CASSYSGLATSSYEQYF.

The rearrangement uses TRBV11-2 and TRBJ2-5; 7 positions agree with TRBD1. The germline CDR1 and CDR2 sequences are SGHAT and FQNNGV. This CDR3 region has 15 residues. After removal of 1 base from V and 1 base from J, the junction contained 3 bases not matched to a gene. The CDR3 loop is CASSLGGTVQETQYF. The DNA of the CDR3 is TGTGCCAGCAGCTTAGGGGGGACAGTCCAAGAGACCCAGTACTTC.

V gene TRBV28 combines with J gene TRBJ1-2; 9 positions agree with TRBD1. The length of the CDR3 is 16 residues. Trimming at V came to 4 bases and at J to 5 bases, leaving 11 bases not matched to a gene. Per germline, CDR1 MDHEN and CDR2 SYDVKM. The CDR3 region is CASSSKGQGRPYGYTF. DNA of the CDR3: TGTGCCAGCAGTTCTAAGGGACAGGGCCGTCCTTATGGCTACACCTTC.

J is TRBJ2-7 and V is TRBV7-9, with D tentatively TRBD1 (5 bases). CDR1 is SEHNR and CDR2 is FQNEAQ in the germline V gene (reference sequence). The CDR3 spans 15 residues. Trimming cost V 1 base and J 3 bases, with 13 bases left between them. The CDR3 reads CASSLGPGRNYEQYF. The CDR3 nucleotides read TGTGCCAGCAGCTTAGGGCCAGGGCGAAACTACGAGCAGTACTTC.

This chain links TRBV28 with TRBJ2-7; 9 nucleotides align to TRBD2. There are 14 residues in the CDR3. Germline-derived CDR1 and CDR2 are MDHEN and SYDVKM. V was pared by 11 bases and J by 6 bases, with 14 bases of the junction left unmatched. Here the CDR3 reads CAASRASGVREQYF. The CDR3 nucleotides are TGTGCCGCATCTAGGGCTAGCGGGGTTCGCGAGCAGTACTTC.

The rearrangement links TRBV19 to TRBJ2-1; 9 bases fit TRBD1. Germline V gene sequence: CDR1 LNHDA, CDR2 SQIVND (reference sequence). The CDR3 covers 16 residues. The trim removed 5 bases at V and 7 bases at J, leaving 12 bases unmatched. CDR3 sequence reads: CASSRRNRGPRNEQFF. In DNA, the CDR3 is TGTGCCAGTAGTCGACGGAACAGGGGGCCCCGGAATGAGCAGTTCTTC.

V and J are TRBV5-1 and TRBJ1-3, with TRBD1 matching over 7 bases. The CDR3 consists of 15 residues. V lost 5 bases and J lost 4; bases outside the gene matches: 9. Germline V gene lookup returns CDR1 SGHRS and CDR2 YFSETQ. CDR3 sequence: CASRLDRAQGNTIYF. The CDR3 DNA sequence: TGCGCCAGCAGACTCGACAGGGCGCAAGGAAACACCATATATTTT.

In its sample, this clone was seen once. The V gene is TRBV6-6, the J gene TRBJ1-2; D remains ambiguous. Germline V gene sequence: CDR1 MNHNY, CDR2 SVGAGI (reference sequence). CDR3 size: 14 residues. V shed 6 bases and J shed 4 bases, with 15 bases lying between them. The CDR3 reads CASRDPGLSYGYTF. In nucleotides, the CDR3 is TGTGCCAGCAGGGACCCCGGACTGAGCTATGGCTACACCTTC.